One and the same sample provided the 20 T cell receptor beta chains below, sequenced in a study of regulatory T cells in long-lasting Graves disease. Through Arm-PCR of CDR3 regions and iRepertoire HTBI primers, TCR beta libraries were built. TCRdb itself ran the multiplex PCR reads through MiXCR, one entry per CDR3 protein. The sample records a few hundred thousand distinct CDR3 sequences, around 24% being singletons. Time point given: persistent/refractory GD, antithyroid drugs over 5 years with positive TRAb. From PBMCs, RNA was extracted and then used to make the TCR library. The specimen comprised peripheral blood mononuclear cells (PBMCs), sampled when the disease was refractory, from a patient treated with antithyroid drugs. These TCRs come from a female donor with Graves disease.

This clonotype was seen at least ten times. The chain combines TRBV6-1 with TRBJ2-7; D tentatively fits TRBD1 or TRBD2 (5 bases each). CDR3 length: 15 amino acids. Trimming took 10 bases from V and 3 from J, leaving 22 bases between them. Germline values: CDR1 MNHNS, CDR2 SASEGT. In nucleotides, the CDR3 is TGTGCCACCGTGAAATGGGGGAGCCGATTCTACGAGCAGTACTTC. Translating gives CATVKWGSRFYEQYF.

The table lists this clonotype with many counts. In DNA form, the CDR3 reads TGCAGTGCCTCAAATTTGGGCGAGCAGTACTTC. This gives the protein CSASNLGEQYF. The rearrangement uses TRBV20-1 and TRBJ2-7; no firm D call. The CDR3 is 11 residues long. V was clipped by 6 bases and J by 6 bases, with 12 bases between them. CDR1 is DFQATT, CDR2 SNEGSKA, per germline (reference sequence).

This clonotype was counted ten times or more. The chain joins TRBV28 to TRBJ2-7, with TRBD1 identical over 11 bases. J was trimmed by 3 bases and V by 6 bases; bases with no gene match: 7. Germline V CDR1 and CDR2: MDHEN, SYDVKM. The CDR3 totals 15 residues. CDR3 DNA sequence: TGTGCCAGCAGCTTCGGGGGGACAGGGGGCTACGAGCAGTACTTC. Its translation is CASSFGGTGGYEQYF.

There are a few counts of this clonotype. A much bigger clone sits one base away, suggesting this may be a read error. The chain has TRBV28 and TRBJ2-5; TRBD2 is a possible D gene (7 bases). CDR1 is MDHEN, CDR2 SYDVKM, per germline. This CDR3 is 17 amino acids long. The CDR3 spells CAGSLPLGGRDQETQYF. The DNA for the CDR3 is TGTGCCGGCAGTTTACCCCTCGGGGGGCGGGACCAAGAGACCCAGTACTTC.

Note on this clonotype: This clone may be a read error of a much larger clone one base away. The rearrangement uses TRBV20-1 and TRBJ2-7; D possibly corresponds to TRBD2 (5 bases). Between the trimmed V and J ends, which lost 5 bases and 3 bases, there was a span of 11 bases. The CDR3 runs to 12 residues. CDR1 and CDR2 (germline): DFQATT, SNEGSKA (reference sequence). The CDR3 sequence: CSAGSGFYEQYF. The DNA for the CDR3 is TGCAGTGCTGGTTCGGGATTCTACGAGCAGTACTTC.

The sample holds a few counts of this clonotype. The V call is TRBV2, the J call TRBJ1-6; D is unclear. Trimming removed 4 bases from V and 10 bases from J, with 14 bases in between. This CDR3 spans 14 amino acids. Germline lookup yields CDR1 SNHLY and CDR2 FYNNEI. The CDR3 sequence is CASSGGGGNSPLHF. CDR3 DNA: TGTGCCAGCAGTGGAGGAGGAGGAAACTCACCCCTCCACTTT.

This clonotype was detected many times. The rearrangement links TRBV29-1 to TRBJ2-7, with 7 positions matching TRBD2. Trimming cost V 4 bases and J 3 bases; bases outside gene matches: 3. CDR1 and CDR2 from the germline V gene are SQVTM and ANQGSEA. The CDR3 consists of 12 residues. The CDR3 region has the DNA TGCAGCGTTGGGGGAGGGGACTACGAGCAGTACTTC. Its protein product is CSVGGGDYEQYF.

The chain combines TRBV30 with TRBJ1-3, with unresolved D. The V and J ends lost 4 bases and 0 bases respectively, with 10 bases between them. The CDR3 consists of 14 residues. CDR1 is GTSNPN and CDR2 is SVGIG in the germline V gene (reference sequence). This CDR3 reads CAWKFSYSGNTIYF. DNA of the CDR3: TGTGCCTGGAAGTTCTCGTACTCTGGAAACACCATATATTTT.

This clonotype came up once. V is TRBV5-5 and J is TRBJ2-7; D unclear. The ends were cut back, 0 bases at V and 3 bases at J, with 7 bases in the middle. The length of the CDR3 is 13 residues. Germline CDR1 SGHKS, CDR2 YYEKEE (reference sequence). The CDR3: CASSLELIYEQYF. In nucleotides, the CDR3 is TGTGCCAGCAGCTTGGAGTTAATCTACGAGCAGTACTTC.

This clonotype was observed many times. J is TRBJ1-4 and V is TRBV20-1, with TRBD1 identical over 7 bases. CDR1 is DFQATT and CDR2 is SNEGSKA in the germline V gene (reference sequence). The CDR3 sequence is 12 residues long. V was pared by 4 bases and J by 7 bases, with 3 bases of the junction left unmatched. CDR3 sequence reads: CSAIRDSEKLFF. For the CDR3, the DNA is TGCAGTGCTATCAGGGACAGTGAAAAACTGTTTTTT.

There are many counts of this clonotype. The chain links TRBV6-2 or TRBV6-3 to TRBJ1-2; 7 bases are shared with TRBD1. J was trimmed by 8 bases and V by 0 bases; bases with no gene match: 9. The CDR3 sequence is 15 residues long. Germline CDR1 is MNHEY and CDR2 is SVGEGT. Here the CDR3 DNA reads TGTGCCAGCAGTTACTCGTGGCAGGGGGGAAACGGCTACACCTTC. Amino acids: CASSYSWQGGNGYTF.

This clonotype was found a few times. The gene calls are TRBV7-2 and TRBJ1-3; TRBD1 might be the D (6 bases). There are 17 residues in the CDR3. Germline CDR1 is SGHTA and CDR2 is FQGNSA. The V gene lost 1 base and the J gene lost 3 bases, with 16 bases spanning the gap. CDR3: CASSLGRWGADGNTIYF. The CDR3 bases are TGTGCCAGCAGCTTAGGTCGGTGGGGGGCAGATGGAAACACCATATATTTT.

The chain combines TRBV20-1 with TRBJ2-3; 7 bases are a match to TRBD1. Per germline, CDR1 DFQATT and CDR2 SNEGSKA (reference sequence). The V and J ends lost 5 bases and 2 bases, in that order; junction bases with no gene match: 10. The CDR3 extends over 15 amino acids. CDR3 DNA: TGCAGTGCTCCAGGGGGACACACACACACAGATACGCAGTATTTT. Amino acids: CSAPGGHTHTDTQYF.

This clonotype was detected a few times. The chain carries TRBV20-1 and TRBJ2-5, with a possible D match to TRBD2 (6 bases). Germline CDR1 DFQATT, CDR2 SNEGSKA (reference sequence). The length of the CDR3 is 16 residues. V was trimmed by 0 bases and J by 4 bases, leaving 18 bases between them. CDR3 sequence: CSARDRPGTYPETQYF. CDR3 coding DNA: TGCAGTGCTAGAGATCGTCCGGGGACTTACCCAGAGACCCAGTACTTC.

This clonotype has at least ten counts. CDR3 DNA: TGTGCCAGCAGTTTATCTGGGGGACGGAATGAAAAACTGTTTTTT. Residues: CASSLSGGRNEKLFF. The chain carries TRBV27 and TRBJ1-4; tentatively, D is TRBD1 (5 bases). V lost 0 bases and J 5 bases, leaving 10 bases between the germline ends. The CDR3 is 15 amino acids. CDR1 and CDR2 (germline): MNHEY, SMNVEV (reference sequence).

The chain joins TRBV24-1 to TRBJ2-2; TRBD2 agrees at 10 bases. This CDR3 has 18 residues. Germline CDR1 KGHDR, CDR2 SFDVKD. V trimming: 0 bases; J trimming: 1 base; junction bases outside the gene matches: 4. The CDR3: CATSDLRTSGGNTGELFF. CDR3 coding DNA: TGTGCCACCAGTGATTTGAGGACTAGCGGAGGGAACACCGGGGAGCTGTTTTTT.

The J gene is TRBJ2-7, the V gene TRBV5-6; D is tentatively TRBD1 or TRBD2 (5 bases each). V was clipped by 5 bases and J by 2 bases, with 14 bases between them. This CDR3 region has 14 residues. Looked up from germline, CDR1 is SGHDT and CDR2 is YYEEEE. The CDR3: CASRESGGAYEQYF. The CDR3 nucleotides are TGTGCCAGCAGAGAATCTGGGGGTGCCTACGAGCAGTACTTC.

The chain carries TRBV6-5 and TRBJ1-1, with a possible D match to TRBD1 (5 bases). The CDR3 is made up of 15 amino acids. Germline-derived CDR1 and CDR2 are MNHEY and SVGAGI. The V end was cut by 2 bases, the J end by 2 bases, with 12 bases between. CDR3 sequence reads: CASSYPETDNTEAFF. CDR3 coding DNA: TGTGCCAGCAGTTACCCGGAGACAGACAACACTGAAGCTTTCTTT.

The chain joins TRBV2 to TRBJ1-2, with D tentatively TRBD1 (6 bases). Germline V lookup: CDR1 SNHLY, CDR2 FYNNEI. The V gene lost 6 bases and the J gene lost 8 bases, with 22 bases spanning the gap. The CDR3 has 15 amino acids. DNA for the CDR3: TGTGCCAGCAGGGGCGGGACATCGGGTACACAGGGCTACACCTTC. Protein: CASRGGTSGTQGYTF. The variable domain in full, with the rest retrieved from reference TRBV2 and TRBJ1-2, is EPEVTQTPSHQVTQMGQEVILRCVPISNHLYFYWYRQILGQKVEFLVSFYNNEISEKSEIFDDQFSVERPDGSNFTLKIRSTKLEDSAMYFCASRGGTSGTQGYTFGSGTRLTVV.

The V call is TRBV6-2 or TRBV6-3, the J call TRBJ2-7, with 7 positions matching TRBD2. The germline CDR1 and CDR2 sequences are MNHEY and SVGEGT. This CDR3 is built from 13 residues. Trimming took 10 bases from V and 7 from J; bases not matched to a gene: 13. CDR3 sequence (DNA): TGTGCCACCACCGGGAGGAGCCCCTGGGAGCAGTACTTC. It is translated as CATTGRSPWEQYF.